This T cell receptor beta chain is drawn from a study of OX40 agonist ivuxolimab in advanced cancers. Study in general: Therapy given before enrollment (anti-PD-1, anti-PD-L1 or anti-CTLA-4) was allowed, and 40% to 45% had some.

The CDR3 length is 15 residues. V lost 7 bases and J lost 2, with 12 bases in between. This table comes from immunoSEQ multiplex PCR, and its TCRdb copy is limited to in-frame clones, with some not included. The sample holds 35,000 to 50,000 clones, around nine tenths seen once. The chain has TRBV23-1 and TRBJ2-6; D is possibly TRBD1 (6 bases). TRBV23-1 is known as an ORF, though its function is uncertain. This sample comprised CD4+ or CD8+ T cells sorted from blood, obtained in a trial of the OX40 agonist ivuxolimab. The sequence was obtained from an adult with an advanced solid tumor such as melanoma, head and neck, liver or kidney cancer. CDR3 DNA: TGCGCCAGCAACCATCAGGGGCCTGGGGCCAACGTCCTGACTTTC. Residues: CASNHQGPGANVLTF.